This T cell receptor (beta chain) originates from a study of early T cells in non-severe SARS-CoV-2 infection. The study, taken as a whole, reports: Matching against VDJdb likely underestimated virus-specific expansions, favoring anti-spike CD8.

In the library, individual cDNA molecules carried attached unique molecular identifiers. In TCRdb, the 5' RACE reads were re-called with MiXCR into one record per CDR3 protein. The sample holds about 76,000 distinct CDR3 sequences, about 11% seen once. This clonotype has ten or more counts. What it recognizes is unknown. CDR1 and CDR2 from the germline V gene are MNHNY and SVGAGI (reference sequence). Trimming stripped 2 bases from V and 5 bases from J, with 3 bases between. This CDR3 has 11 amino acids. The sequenced sample consisted of whole blood. The sequence came from an adult who was a healthcare worker with PCR-confirmed SARS-CoV-2 infection or an uninfected control (not recorded which). This chain uses TRBV6-6 with TRBJ2-5; D unresolved. CDR3 protein: CASSYKETQYF. DNA for the CDR3: TGTGCCAGCAGTTACAAGGAGACCCAGTACTTC.